A selection of T cell receptor beta chains follows, all from one sample in a study of regulatory T cells in long-lasting Graves disease. TCRdb independently ran MiXCR on the multiplex PCR reads; one entry per CDR3 protein. The data hold 450,000 to 700,000 distinct CDR3 sequences, with roughly 13% observed a single time. This same sample was also part of a study on T cells in Graves' hyperthyroidism and ophthalmopathy.

The sample was peripheral blood mononuclear cells (PBMCs), taken at new diagnosis, from a patient treated with antithyroid drugs. The receptor set was obtained from a young man with Graves disease. Each CDR3 is given with its conserved first and last residue. A D gene is named only where the DNA matches it firmly. Expanded clones are given a class, and other clones once, few, many or no size at all.

length: 16
D: NA
J: TRBJ1-2
V: TRBV12-3/TRBV12-4
size: many
CDR3: CASVSPTGLDNYGYTF
DNA: TGTGCCAGCGTTTCTCCGACAGGCCTGGATAACTATGGCTACACCTTC

length: 16
D: TRBD2
J: TRBJ2-1
V: TRBV20-1
size: many
CDR3: CSATQGTSGRYNEQFF
DNA: TGCAGTGCCACCCAGGGGACTAGCGGGCGATACAATGAGCAGTTCTTC

length: 15
D: TRBD2
J: TRBJ2-1
V: TRBV27
size: many
CDR3: CASSVSGSAYNEQFF
DNA: TGTGCCAGCAGTGTCAGCGGGAGCGCCTACAATGAGCAGTTCTTC

length: 15
D: NA
J: TRBJ1-5
V: TRBV12-3/TRBV12-4
size: many
CDR3: CASSSLREINQPQHF
DNA: TGTGCCAGCAGTTCTCTCAGGGAGATCAATCAGCCCCAGCATTTT

length: 14
D: NA
J: TRBJ2-5
V: TRBV5-1
size: NA
CDR3: CASSLPSLQETQYF
DNA: TGCGCCAGCAGCTTGCCCAGCTTACAAGAGACCCAGTACTTC

length: 16
D: TRBD2
J: TRBJ2-2
V: TRBV11-3
size: NA
CDR3: CASSSLAGGLGGELFF
DNA: TGTGCCAGCAGCTCTCTAGCGGGAGGGCTGGGCGGGGAGCTGTTTTTT

length: 16
D: NA
J: TRBJ1-5
V: TRBV11-2
size: few
CDR3: CASSPVWGYSNQPQHF
DNA: TGTGCCAGCAGCCCCGTCTGGGGTTATAGCAATCAGCCCCAGCATTTT

length: 13
D: NA
J: TRBJ2-7
V: TRBV7-9
size: many
CDR3: CASSLGDAYEQYF
DNA: TGTGCCAGCAGCCTCGGGGATGCCTACGAGCAGTACTTC

length: 13
D: NA
J: TRBJ2-2
V: TRBV24-1
size: many
CDR3: CATSVTATGELFF
DNA: TGTGCCACCAGTGTCACAGCCACCGGGGAGCTGTTTTTT

length: 15
D: TRBD2
J: TRBJ2-7
V: TRBV2
size: many
CDR3: CASRLGAGGQYEQYF
DNA: TGTGCCAGCAGATTGGGGGCGGGGGGGCAATACGAGCAGTACTTC

length: 13
D: TRBD1
J: TRBJ1-2
V: TRBV29-1
size: many
CDR3: CSITGGADYGYTF
DNA: TGCAGCATAACAGGGGGCGCGGACTATGGCTACACCTTC

length: 16
D: TRBD2
J: TRBJ2-3
V: TRBV13
size: many
CDR3: CASSLRTSGITDTQYF
DNA: TGTGCCAGCAGCCTTCGGACTAGCGGGATCACAGATACGCAGTATTTT

length: 14
D: NA
J: TRBJ1-5
V: TRBV12-3/TRBV12-4
size: many
CDR3: CASSLWQINQPQHF
DNA: TGTGCCAGCAGTTTATGGCAGATCAATCAGCCCCAGCATTTT

length: 14
D: NA
J: TRBJ2-7
V: TRBV28
size: NA
CDR3: CASSPPRQAGEQYF
DNA: TGTGCCAGCAGTCCCCCGAGGCAGGCGGGCGAGCAGTACTTC

length: 16
D: NA
J: TRBJ1-1
V: TRBV7-9
size: many
CDR3: CASSLAGGGRTYEAFF
DNA: TGTGCCAGCAGCTTGGCGGGGGGGGGAAGAACGTACGAAGCTTTCTTT

length: 17
D: NA
J: TRBJ2-3
V: TRBV7-2
size: many
CDR3: CASSLVAGRTSTDTQYF
DNA: TGTGCCAGCAGCTTAGTTGCGGGAAGGACTAGCACAGATACGCAGTATTTT

length: 14
D: TRBD2
J: TRBJ2-1
V: TRBV20-1
size: many
CDR3: CSATGTSGSYEQFF
DNA: TGCAGTGCTACCGGGACTAGCGGGAGTTATGAGCAGTTCTTC

length: 16
D: NA
J: TRBJ2-4
V: TRBV27
size: many
CDR3: CASTPGAYLAKNIQYF
DNA: TGTGCCAGCACCCCTGGGGCGTACCTAGCCAAAAACATTCAGTACTTC

length: 18
D: NA
J: TRBJ2-6
V: TRBV5-1
size: few
CDR3: CASSLGPAGTSGANVLTF
DNA: TGCGCCAGCAGCTTGGGGCCAGCGGGTACTTCTGGGGCCAACGTCCTGACTTTC

length: 14
D: TRBD2
J: TRBJ2-3
V: TRBV20-1
size: NA
CDR3: CSASRGRAVDTQYF
DNA: TGCAGTGCTAGCCGGGGGAGGGCTGTAGATACGCAGTATTTT

length: 16
D: TRBD1
J: TRBJ1-3
V: TRBV30
size: few
CDR3: CAWTLGLGQGGNTIYF
DNA: TGTGCCTGGACTTTAGGATTGGGACAGGGCGGAAACACCATATATTTT

length: 11
D: TRBD2
J: TRBJ2-7
V: TRBV29-1
size: NA
CDR3: CSAGTSYERYF
DNA: TGCAGCGCAGGGACTAGCTACGAGCGGTACTTC

length: 15
D: TRBD1
J: TRBJ2-3
V: TRBV5-1
size: NA
CDR3: CASSLHDRGTDTQYF
DNA: TGCGCCAGCAGCCTGCACGACAGGGGTACAGATACGCAGTATTTT

length: 11
D: NA
J: TRBJ2-7
V: TRBV6-1
size: NA
CDR3: CATRVAYEQYF
DNA: TGTGCCACCCGCGTTGCCTACGAGCAGTACTTC

length: 10
D: TRBD1
J: TRBJ1-2
V: TRBV10-1
size: few
CDR3: CARWGQVATF
DNA: TGCGCCAGATGGGGACAGGTGGCCACCTTC

length: 15
D: NA
J: TRBJ2-3
V: TRBV29-1
size: many
CDR3: CSVRMGGGITDTQYF
DNA: TGCAGCGTCCGCATGGGTGGGGGCATCACAGATACGCAGTATTTT

length: 16
D: TRBD1
J: TRBJ1-4
V: TRBV24-1
size: many
CDR3: CATSDLGTATNEKLFF
DNA: TGTGCCACCAGTGACCTCGGGACAGCAACTAATGAAAAACTGTTTTTT

length: 16
D: TRBD1
J: TRBJ1-5
V: TRBV12-3/TRBV12-4
size: many
CDR3: CASRPPPPGGNQPQHF
DNA: TGTGCCAGCAGACCCCCCCCCCCAGGGGGTAATCAGCCCCAGCATTTT

length: 15
D: NA
J: TRBJ1-2
V: TRBV3-1
size: many
CDR3: CASSQAPTGHYGYTF
DNA: TGTGCCAGCAGCCAAGCTCCGACAGGCCACTATGGCTACACCTTC

length: 15
D: NA
J: TRBJ2-4
V: TRBV30
size: NA
CDR3: CAWGVGVGAKNIQYF
DNA: TGTGCCTGGGGTGTAGGGGTTGGGGCCAAAAACATTCAGTACTTC

length: 15
D: NA
J: TRBJ2-7
V: TRBV14
size: many
CDR3: CASSQSPDYRYEQYF
DNA: TGTGCCAGCAGCCAGTCACCGGACTACCGCTACGAGCAGTACTTC

length: 15
D: TRBD2
J: TRBJ2-1
V: TRBV4-2
size: NA
CDR3: CASSQGGGRGNEQFF
DNA: TGTGCCAGCAGCCAAGGCGGGGGACGCGGGAATGAGCAGTTCTTC

length: 14
D: TRBD2
J: TRBJ2-3
V: TRBV20-1
size: many
CDR3: CSARAGGSTDTQYF
DNA: TGCAGTGCTAGAGCGGGAGGGTCGACAGATACGCAGTATTTT

length: 12
D: NA
J: TRBJ2-1
V: TRBV19
size: few
CDR3: CASSIVGVEQFF
DNA: TGTGCCAGTAGTATCGTTGGGGTAGAGCAGTTCTTC

length: 15
D: TRBD2
J: TRBJ2-3
V: TRBV10-3
size: many
CDR3: CAISSLAGVGDTQYF
DNA: TGTGCCATCAGTTCTCTAGCGGGAGTAGGAGATACGCAGTATTTT

length: 12
D: NA
J: TRBJ2-7
V: TRBV20-1
size: many
CDR3: CSARRDIYEQYF
DNA: TGCAGTGCTAGGAGGGACATCTACGAGCAGTACTTC

length: 11
D: NA
J: TRBJ2-2
V: TRBV30
size: many
CDR3: CAWIGVRELFF
DNA: TGTGCCTGGATCGGCGTCCGGGAGCTGTTTTTT

length: 14
D: NA
J: TRBJ1-4
V: TRBV12-3/TRBV12-4
size: many
CDR3: CASSLRAETRTVFF
DNA: TGTGCCAGCAGTTTGAGAGCGGAAACCCGAACGGTGTTTTTT

length: 15
D: NA
J: TRBJ2-1
V: TRBV6-4
size: few
CDR3: CASSYTDARVNEQFF
DNA: TGTGCCAGCAGTTACACAGACGCCCGAGTCAATGAGCAGTTCTTC

length: 12
D: NA
J: TRBJ2-3
V: TRBV27
size: NA
CDR3: CASTTGIGTQYF
DNA: TGTGCCAGCACAACCGGGATAGGTACGCAGTATTTT

length: 13
D: TRBD2
J: TRBJ2-5
V: TRBV3-1
size: NA
CDR3: CASSQRTSDAWYF
DNA: TGTGCCAGCAGCCAAAGGACTAGCGACGCGTGGTACTTC

length: 14
D: NA
J: TRBJ1-2
V: TRBV9
size: NA
CDR3: CASSASPGPLGYTF
DNA: TGTGCCAGCAGCGCTAGTCCAGGGCCATTAGGCTACACCTTC

length: 13
D: NA
J: TRBJ1-1
V: TRBV27
size: many
CDR3: CASSPLLDTEAFF
DNA: TGTGCCAGCAGCCCTCTGCTGGACACTGAAGCTTTCTTT